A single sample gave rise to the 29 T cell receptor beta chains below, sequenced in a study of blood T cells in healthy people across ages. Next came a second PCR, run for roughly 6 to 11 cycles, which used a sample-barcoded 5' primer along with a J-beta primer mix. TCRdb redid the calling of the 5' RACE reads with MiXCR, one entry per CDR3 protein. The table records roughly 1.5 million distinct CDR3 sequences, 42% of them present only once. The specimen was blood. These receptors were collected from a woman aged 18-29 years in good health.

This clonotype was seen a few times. CDR3 sequence (DNA): TGCGCCAGCAGCTTGTCAGGGGCCGGGGACACCTTC. This codes for CASSLSGAGDTF. The V call is TRBV5-1, the J call TRBJ1-2; a possible D gene is TRBD1 (6 bases). The germline V gene encodes CDR1 SGHRS and CDR2 YFSETQ. Trimming shortened V by 1 base and J by 12 bases, and 13 bases separated the two germline ends. The CDR3 totals 12 residues.

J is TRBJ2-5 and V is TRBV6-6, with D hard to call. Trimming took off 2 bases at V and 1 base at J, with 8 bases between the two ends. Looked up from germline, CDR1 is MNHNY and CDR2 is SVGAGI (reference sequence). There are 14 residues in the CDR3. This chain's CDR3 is CASSYNSPQETQYF. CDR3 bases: TGTGCCAGCAGTTACAACAGCCCCCAAGAGACCCAGTACTTC.

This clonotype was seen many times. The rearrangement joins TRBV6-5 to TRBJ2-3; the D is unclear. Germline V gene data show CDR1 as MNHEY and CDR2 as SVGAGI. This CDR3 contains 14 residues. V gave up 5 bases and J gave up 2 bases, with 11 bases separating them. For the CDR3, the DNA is TGTGCCAGCAGTCTACTGGAGTCCACAGATACGCAGTATTTT. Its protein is CASSLLESTDTQYF.

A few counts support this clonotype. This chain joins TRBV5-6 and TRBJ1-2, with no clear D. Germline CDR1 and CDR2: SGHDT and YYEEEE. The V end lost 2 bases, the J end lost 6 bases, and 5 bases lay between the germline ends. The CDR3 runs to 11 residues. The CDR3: CASSFGDGYTF. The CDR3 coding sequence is TGTGCCAGCAGCTTTGGGGATGGCTACACCTTC. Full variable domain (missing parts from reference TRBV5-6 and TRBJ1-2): DAGVTQSPTHLIKTRGQQVTLRCSPKSGHDTVSWYQQALGQGPQFIFQYYEEEERQRGNFPDRFSGHQFPNYSSELNVNALLLGDSALYLCASSFGDGYTFGSGTRLTVV.

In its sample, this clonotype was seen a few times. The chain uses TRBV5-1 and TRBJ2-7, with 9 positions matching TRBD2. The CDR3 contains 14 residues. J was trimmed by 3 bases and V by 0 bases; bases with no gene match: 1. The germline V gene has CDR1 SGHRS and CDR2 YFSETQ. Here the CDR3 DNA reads TGCGCCAGCAGCTTGGTACTAGCGGGCTACGAGCAGTACTTC. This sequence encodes CASSLVLAGYEQYF.

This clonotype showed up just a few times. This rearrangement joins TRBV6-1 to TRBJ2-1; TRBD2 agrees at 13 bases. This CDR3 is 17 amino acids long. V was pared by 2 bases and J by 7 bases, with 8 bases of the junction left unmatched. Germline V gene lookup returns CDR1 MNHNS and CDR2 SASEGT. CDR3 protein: CASSEYGTSGMYNEQFF. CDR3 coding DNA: TGTGCCAGCAGTGAATACGGGACTAGCGGGATGTATAATGAGCAGTTCTTC.

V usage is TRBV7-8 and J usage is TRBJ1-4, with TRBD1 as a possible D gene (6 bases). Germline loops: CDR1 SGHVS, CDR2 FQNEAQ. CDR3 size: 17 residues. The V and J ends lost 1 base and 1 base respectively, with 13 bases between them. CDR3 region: CASSLVTGRLTNEKLFF. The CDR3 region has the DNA TGTGCCAGCAGCTTAGTAACAGGGCGGCTAACTAATGAAAAACTGTTTTTT.

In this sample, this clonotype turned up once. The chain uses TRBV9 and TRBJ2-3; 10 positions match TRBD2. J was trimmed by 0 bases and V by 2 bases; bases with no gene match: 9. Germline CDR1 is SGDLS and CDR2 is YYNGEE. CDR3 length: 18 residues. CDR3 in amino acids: CASSVEASGGASTDTQYF. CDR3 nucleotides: TGTGCCAGCAGCGTCGAGGCTAGCGGGGGAGCTAGCACAGATACGCAGTATTTT.

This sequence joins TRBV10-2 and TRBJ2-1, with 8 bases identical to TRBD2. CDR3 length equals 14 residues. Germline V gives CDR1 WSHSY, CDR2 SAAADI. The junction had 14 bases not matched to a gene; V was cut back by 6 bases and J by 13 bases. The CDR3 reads CASRDGGAKETQFF. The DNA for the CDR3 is TGCGCCAGCAGGGACGGGGGGGCCAAAGAGACCCAGTTCTTC.

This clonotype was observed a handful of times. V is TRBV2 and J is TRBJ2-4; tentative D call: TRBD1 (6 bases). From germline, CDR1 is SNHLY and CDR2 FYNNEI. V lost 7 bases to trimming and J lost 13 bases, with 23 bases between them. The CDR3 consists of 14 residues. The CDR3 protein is CASKGYTGLSSQYF. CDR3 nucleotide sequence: TGTGCCAGCAAAGGATACACAGGGCTATCCTCGCAGTACTTC.

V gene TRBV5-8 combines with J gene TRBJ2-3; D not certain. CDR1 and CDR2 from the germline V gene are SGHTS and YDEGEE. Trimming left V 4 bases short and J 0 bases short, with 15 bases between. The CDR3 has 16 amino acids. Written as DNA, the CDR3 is TGTGCCAGCAGCGTCATTCCAGGCATTAGCACAGATACGCAGTATTTT. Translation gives CASSVIPGISTDTQYF.

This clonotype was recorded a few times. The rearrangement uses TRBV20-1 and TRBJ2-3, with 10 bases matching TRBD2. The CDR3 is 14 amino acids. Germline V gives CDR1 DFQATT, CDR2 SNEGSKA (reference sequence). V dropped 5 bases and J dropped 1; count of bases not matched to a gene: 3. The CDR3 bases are TGCAGTGCTCCTCTAGCGGGGGGCACAGATACGCAGTATTTT. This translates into CSAPLAGGTDTQYF.

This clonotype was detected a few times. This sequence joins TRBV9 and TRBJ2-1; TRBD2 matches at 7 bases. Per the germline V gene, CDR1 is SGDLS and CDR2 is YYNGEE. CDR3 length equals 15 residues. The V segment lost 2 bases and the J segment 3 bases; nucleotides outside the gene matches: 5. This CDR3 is CASSVKSGNYNEQFF. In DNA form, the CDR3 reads TGTGCCAGCAGCGTTAAGAGCGGGAACTACAATGAGCAGTTCTTC.

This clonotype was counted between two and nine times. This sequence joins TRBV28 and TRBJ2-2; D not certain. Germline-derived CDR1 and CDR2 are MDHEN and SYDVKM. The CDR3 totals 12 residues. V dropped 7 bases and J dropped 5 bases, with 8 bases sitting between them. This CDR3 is CASTTETGELFF. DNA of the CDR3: TGTGCCAGCACCACTGAGACCGGGGAGCTGTTTTTT.

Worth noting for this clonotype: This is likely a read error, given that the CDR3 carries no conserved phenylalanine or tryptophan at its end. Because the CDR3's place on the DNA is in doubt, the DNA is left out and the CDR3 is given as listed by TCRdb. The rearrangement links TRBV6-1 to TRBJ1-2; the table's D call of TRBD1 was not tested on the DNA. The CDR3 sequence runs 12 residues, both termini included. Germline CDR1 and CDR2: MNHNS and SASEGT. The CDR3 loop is CASSNGGRGHTV.

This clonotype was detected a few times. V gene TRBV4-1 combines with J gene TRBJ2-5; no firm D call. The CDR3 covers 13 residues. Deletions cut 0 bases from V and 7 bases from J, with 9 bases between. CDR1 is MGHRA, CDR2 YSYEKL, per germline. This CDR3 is CASSQDPRATQYF. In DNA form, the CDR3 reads TGCGCCAGCAGCCAAGATCCCCGGGCGACCCAGTACTTC.

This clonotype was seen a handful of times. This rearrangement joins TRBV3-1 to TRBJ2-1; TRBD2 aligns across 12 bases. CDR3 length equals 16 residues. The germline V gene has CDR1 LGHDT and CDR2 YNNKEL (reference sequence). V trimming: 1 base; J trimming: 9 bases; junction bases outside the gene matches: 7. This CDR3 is CASSQGASGRVGEQFF. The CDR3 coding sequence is TGTGCCAGCAGCCAAGGGGCTAGCGGGAGGGTCGGTGAGCAGTTCTTC.

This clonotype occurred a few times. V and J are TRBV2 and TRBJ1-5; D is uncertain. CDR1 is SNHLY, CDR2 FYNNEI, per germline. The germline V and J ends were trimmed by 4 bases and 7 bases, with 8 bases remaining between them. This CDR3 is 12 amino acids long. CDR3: CASSAEVQPQHF. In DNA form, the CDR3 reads TGTGCCAGCAGTGCGGAGGTCCAGCCCCAGCATTTT.

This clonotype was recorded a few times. Written as DNA, the CDR3 is TGTGCCACCAGCAGAGATCTGGGACAATTCCTTTACGAGCAGTACTTC. Amino acid sequence: CATSRDLGQFLYEQYF. The chain has TRBV15 and TRBJ2-7; weak D call: TRBD1 (6 bases). The germline CDR1 and CDR2 sequences are LNHNV and YYDKDF (reference sequence). The ends were cut back, 0 bases at V and 4 bases at J, with 16 bases in the middle. The CDR3 is 16 residues long.

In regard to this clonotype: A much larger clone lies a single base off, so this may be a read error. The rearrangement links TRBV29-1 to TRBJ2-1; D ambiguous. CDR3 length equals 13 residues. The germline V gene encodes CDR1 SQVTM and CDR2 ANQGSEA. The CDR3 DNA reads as TGCAGCGTTGAAAGGAGCTCCTACAGTGAGCAGTTCTTC. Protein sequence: CSVERSSYSEQFF.

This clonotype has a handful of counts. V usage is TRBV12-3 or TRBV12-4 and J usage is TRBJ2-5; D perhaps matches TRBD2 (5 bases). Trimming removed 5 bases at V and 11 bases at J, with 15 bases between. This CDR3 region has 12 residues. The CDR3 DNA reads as TGTGCCAGCAGTCCGGACTCCTCGGGGCAGTACTTC. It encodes CASSPDSSGQYF.

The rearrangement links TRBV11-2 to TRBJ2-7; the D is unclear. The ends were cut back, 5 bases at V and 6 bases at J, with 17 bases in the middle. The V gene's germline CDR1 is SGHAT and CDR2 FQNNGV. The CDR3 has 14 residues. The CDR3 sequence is CASSGLTRTFEQYF. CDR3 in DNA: TGTGCCAGCAGCGGTCTGACTCGGACCTTCGAGCAGTACTTC.

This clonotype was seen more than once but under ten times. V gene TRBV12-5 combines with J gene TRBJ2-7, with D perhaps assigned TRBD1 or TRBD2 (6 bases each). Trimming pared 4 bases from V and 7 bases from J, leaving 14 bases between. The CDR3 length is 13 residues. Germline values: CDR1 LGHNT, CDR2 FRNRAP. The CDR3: CASGSLRGREQYF. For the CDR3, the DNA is TGTGCTAGTGGTTCCCTCCGGGGGCGGGAGCAGTACTTC.

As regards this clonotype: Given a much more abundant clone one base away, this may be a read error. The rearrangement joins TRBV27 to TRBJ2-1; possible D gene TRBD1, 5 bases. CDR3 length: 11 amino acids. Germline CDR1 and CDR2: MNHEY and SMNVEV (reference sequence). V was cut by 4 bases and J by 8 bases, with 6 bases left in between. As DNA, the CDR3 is TGTGCCAGCAGTTGGGGCCATGAGCAGTTCTTC. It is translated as CASSWGHEQFF.

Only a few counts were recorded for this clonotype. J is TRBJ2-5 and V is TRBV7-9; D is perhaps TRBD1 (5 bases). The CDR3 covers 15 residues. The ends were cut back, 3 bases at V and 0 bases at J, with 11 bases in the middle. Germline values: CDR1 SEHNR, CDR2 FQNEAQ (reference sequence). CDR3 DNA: TGTGCCAGCAGCTTCTTTACGACAGACCAAGAGACCCAGTACTTC. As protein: CASSFFTTDQETQYF.

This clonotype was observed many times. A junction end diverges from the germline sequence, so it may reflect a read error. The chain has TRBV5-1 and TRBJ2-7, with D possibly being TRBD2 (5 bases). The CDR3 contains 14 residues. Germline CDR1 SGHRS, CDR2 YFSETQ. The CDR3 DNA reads TGTGCCAGCAGTTTAGCGTCCGGGGTCTACGAGCAGTACTTC. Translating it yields CASSLASGVYEQYF.

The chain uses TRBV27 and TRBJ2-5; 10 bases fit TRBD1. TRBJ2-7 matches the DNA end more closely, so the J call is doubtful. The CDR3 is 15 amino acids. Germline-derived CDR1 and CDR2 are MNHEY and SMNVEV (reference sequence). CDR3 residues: CASRAGTGVSYEQYF. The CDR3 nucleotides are TGTGCCAGCAGAGCCGGGACAGGGGTCTCCTACGAGCAGTACTTC.

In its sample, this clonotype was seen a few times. The chain's CDR3 is CASSFTGSYNEQYF. The CDR3, as DNA: TGTGCCAGCAGTTTCACAGGATCCTACAATGAGCAGTACTTC. The chain is built from TRBV28 and TRBJ2-1; tentative D call: TRBD1 (5 bases). The J call may be wrong; the DNA end is better matched by TRBJ2-7. Germline V gene sequence: CDR1 MDHEN, CDR2 SYDVKM. CDR3 length: 14 amino acids.

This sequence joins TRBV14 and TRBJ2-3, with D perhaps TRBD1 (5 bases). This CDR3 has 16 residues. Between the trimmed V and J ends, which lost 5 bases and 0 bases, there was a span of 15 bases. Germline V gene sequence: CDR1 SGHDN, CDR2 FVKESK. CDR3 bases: TGTGCCAGCAGCTACTGGCCCAGGGCTAGCACAGATACGCAGTATTTT. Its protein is CASSYWPRASTDTQYF. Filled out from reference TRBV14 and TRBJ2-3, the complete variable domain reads EAGVTQFPSHSVIEKGQTVTLRCDPISGHDNLYWYRRVMGKEIKFLLHFVKESKQDESGMPNNRFLAERTGGTYSTLKVQPAELEDSGVYFCASSYWPRASTDTQYFGPGTRLTVL.